The rows below give T cell receptor beta chains drawn from one sample of a study of blood T cells in healthy people across ages. TCRdb re-analysed the 5' RACE reads in MiXCR, keeping a single row per CDR3 protein. Of about 640,000 distinct CDR3 sequences in the sample, about 54% are singletons; the top ten hold approximately 40%. Specimen: blood. The receptors were gathered from a man aged 60 to 69 in good health. Both conserved end residues are part of each CDR3. A D gene is named only where the DNA matches it firmly. Size is stated for part of the rows, as once, few or many counts, or as a class when the clone is expanded.

>-|-|TRBJ1-1|TRBV6-5
CASSYGGYGSTEAFF
TGTGCCAGCAGTTACGGCGGTTATGGGAGCACTGAAGCTTTCTTT
>few|-|TRBJ1-5|TRBV20-1
CSAREGQDSNQPQHF
TGCAGTGCTAGAGAGGGGCAGGATAGCAATCAGCCCCAGCATTTT
>-|TRBD1|TRBJ1-6|TRBV2
CASSDVPQGAGNSPLHF
TGTGCCAGCAGTGATGTCCCACAGGGGGCAGGTAATTCACCCCTCCACTTT
>-|TRBD1|TRBJ2-3|TRBV12-3/TRBV12-4
CASSYRGVSTDTQYF
TGTGCCAGCAGCTACAGGGGCGTCAGCACAGATACGCAGTATTTT
>-|TRBD1|TRBJ2-5|TRBV29-1
CSSDRGGETQYF
TGCAGCTCCGACAGGGGCGGGGAGACCCAGTACTTC
>-|-|TRBJ2-7|TRBV27
CASSLKRGKYEQYF
TGTGCCAGCAGTTTGAAGAGGGGGAAGTACGAGCAGTACTTC
>few|TRBD1|TRBJ2-7|TRBV18
CASSLTGGAGNEQYF
TGTGCCAGCTCACTTACAGGGGGCGCAGGAAACGAGCAGTACTTC
>few|-|TRBJ2-3|TRBV3-1
CASSQDTTRTDTQYF
TGTGCCAGCAGCCAAGATACGACCCGCACAGATACGCAGTATTTT
>-|-|TRBJ1-4|TRBV7-9
CASSLTSGGNEKLFF
TGTGCCAGCAGCTTAACCTCCGGGGGCAATGAAAAACTGTTTTTT
>-|-|TRBJ2-1|TRBV7-9
CASSPPKVRYEQFF
TGTGCCAGCAGCCCCCCCAAGGTCAGGTATGAGCAGTTCTTC
>-|-|TRBJ1-4|TRBV29-1
CSVARGQGTTNEKLFF
TGCAGCGTTGCCCGAGGCCAGGGTACAACTAATGAAAAACTGTTTTTT
>-|-|TRBJ2-3|TRBV4-1
CASSQGGGPSTDTQYF
TGCGCCAGCAGCCAGGGCGGGGGCCCAAGCACAGATACGCAGTATTTT
>-|-|TRBJ2-1|TRBV7-2
CASSFFSLGVAANEQFF
TGTGCCAGCAGCTTTTTTTCTCTGGGAGTAGCTGCCAATGAGCAGTTCTTC
>-|-|TRBJ2-1|TRBV5-1
CASRRTFSEQFF
TGCGCCAGCAGACGAACTTTCAGCGAGCAGTTCTTC
>once|TRBD1|TRBJ1-5|TRBV28
CASRLKGAGQPQHF
TGTGCCAGCAGGCTAAAGGGGGCCGGTCAGCCCCAGCATTTT
>-|-|TRBJ2-5|TRBV9
CASSKRWGAETQYF
TGTGCCAGCAGCAAACGGTGGGGGGCAGAGACCCAGTACTTC
>few|TRBD1|TRBJ2-5|TRBV3-1
CASSPGQGMAETQYF
TGTGCCAGCAGCCCCGGACAGGGTATGGCGGAGACCCAGTACTTC
>-|-|TRBJ2-6|TRBV10-3
CAINQKDRSASGANVLTF
TGTGCCATCAATCAAAAGGACAGATCTGCCTCTGGGGCCAACGTCCTGACTTTC
>once|TRBD1|TRBJ1-6|TRBV4-1
CASSQPTGQGRRSPLHF
TGCGCCAGCAGCCAACCCACCGGACAGGGCAGACGGTCACCCCTCCACTTT
>-|-|TRBJ1-6|TRBV3-1
CASSQSRSSYNSPLHF
TGTGCCAGCAGCCAATCTCGGAGCTCCTATAATTCACCCCTCCACTTT
>-|TRBD1|TRBJ1-1|TRBV6-1
CASQGQGVLAFF
TGTGCCAGCCAGGGACAGGGCGTATTAGCTTTCTTT
>-|-|TRBJ2-3|TRBV20-1
CSARLDTQYF
TGCAGTGCTAGACTAGATACGCAGTATTTT
>-|-|TRBJ2-7|TRBV28
CASSFAAGTVGREQYF
TGTGCCAGCAGTTTCGCCGCCGGGACGGTGGGACGCGAGCAGTACTTC
>many|-|TRBJ2-1|TRBV20-1
CSARVRNLREQFF
TGCAGTGCTAGAGTGCGGAATCTCAGGGAGCAGTTCTTC
>few|-|TRBJ2-6|TRBV28
CASSLPRSGANVLTF
TGTGCCAGCAGTTTACCCAGGTCTGGGGCCAACGTCCTGACTTTC
>-|-|TRBJ1-1|TRBV7-2
CASSFTGRGTEAFF
TGTGCCAGCAGCTTTACAGGGAGGGGCACTGAAGCTTTCTTT
>few|-|TRBJ2-5|TRBV7-2
CASSFQGRSQETQYF
TGTGCCAGCAGCTTTCAGGGGCGCAGCCAAGAGACCCAGTACTTC
>-|-|TRBJ2-7|TRBV18
CASSPSSDSYEQYF
TGTGCCAGCTCACCATCATCGGACAGTTACGAGCAGTACTTC
>-|TRBD1|TRBJ2-1|TRBV20-1
CSARPMAGGENYEQFF
TGCAGTGCTAGACCTATGGCAGGGGGCGAAAATTATGAGCAGTTCTTC
>-|TRBD1|TRBJ2-7|TRBV2
CASRTDRGNEQYF
TGTGCCAGCAGGACCGACAGGGGCAACGAGCAGTACTTC
>-|-|TRBJ2-5|TRBV20-1
CSARWDLGGQETQYF
TGCAGTGCTAGATGGGACTTAGGGGGGCAAGAGACCCAGTACTTC
>-|-|TRBJ2-3|TRBV5-6
CASSFAAASVDTQYF
TGTGCCAGCAGCTTTGCCGCGGCATCAGTAGATACGCAGTATTTT
>once|-|TRBJ2-1|TRBV7-9
CASSYPGASYNEQFF
TGTGCCAGCAGCTACCCAGGGGCTTCCTACAATGAGCAGTTCTTC
>-|TRBD1|TRBJ1-2|TRBV12-3/TRBV12-4
CASSPGTGGYYGYTF
TGTGCCAGCAGTCCCGGGACAGGGGGGTACTATGGCTACACCTTC
>-|-|TRBJ1-2|TRBV14
CASSRTVSYGYTF
TGTGCCAGCAGCCGGACGGTTTCCTATGGCTACACCTTC
>-|-|TRBJ2-4|TRBV3-1
CASSQPGGIAKNIQYF
TGTGCCAGCAGCCAACCGGGGGGCATAGCCAAAAACATTCAGTACTTC
>-|-|TRBJ2-1|TRBV10-3
CAISDLSPPLEDRNRIDEQFF
TGTGCCATCAGTGATCTGTCTCCCCCACTCGAAGACAGGAACAGAATCGATGAGCAGTTCTTC
>few|TRBD1|TRBJ1-2|TRBV7-9
CASSLEGTGYGYTF
TGTGCCAGCAGTTTAGAAGGGACAGGCTATGGCTACACCTTC
>-|TRBD1|TRBJ2-2|TRBV10-3
CATGQGYTGELFF
TGTGCCACCGGACAGGGATACACCGGGGAGCTGTTTTTT
>-|-|TRBJ2-1|TRBV20-1
CSARGNEEEQFF
TGCAGTGCTAGAGGGAACGAGGAGGAGCAGTTCTTC
>-|-|TRBJ2-7|TRBV20-1
CSARVTQEPYEQYF
TGCAGTGCTAGAGTAACACAGGAGCCCTACGAGCAGTACTTC
>-|TRBD1|TRBJ2-1|TRBV20-1
CSTPDRGGSEQFF
TGCAGTACCCCGGACAGGGGGGGGTCTGAGCAGTTCTTC
>once|TRBD1|TRBJ1-6|TRBV4-1
CASSQDEDRVNSPLHF
TGCGCCAGCAGCCAAGATGAGGACAGGGTGAATTCACCCCTCCACTTT
>-|-|TRBJ2-7|TRBV7-9
CASSLTGTSYEQYF
TGTGCCAGCAGCTTAACAGGGACGTCCTACGAGCAGTACTTC
>few|-|TRBJ1-1|TRBV4-1
CAGSHPNRVGVAFF
TGCGCCGGCAGCCATCCCAACAGGGTGGGGGTAGCTTTCTTT
>-|TRBD1|TRBJ2-7|TRBV25-1
CASSEGSGGDEQYF
TGTGCCAGCAGTGAAGGGTCAGGGGGTGACGAGCAGTACTTC
>-|-|TRBJ2-3|TRBV7-9
CASRIGITDTQYF
TGTGCCAGCAGAATAGGGATCACAGATACGCAGTATTTT
>few|-|TRBJ2-1|TRBV4-2
CASSQAQGEAYNEQFF
TGTGCCAGCAGCCAAGCGCAGGGAGAAGCCTACAATGAGCAGTTCTTC
>-|-|TRBJ2-5|TRBV20-1
CSASGRTVQETQYF
TGCAGTGCTAGTGGCCGGACGGTCCAAGAGACCCAGTACTTC
>-|-|TRBJ1-3|TRBV13
CASSYQGRGNTIYF
TGTGCCAGCAGCTATCAGGGACGGGGAAACACCATATATTTT
>-|-|TRBJ2-3|TRBV3-1
CASSQAGPGTDTQYF
TGTGCCAGCAGCCAAGCCGGGCCGGGCACAGATACGCAGTATTTT
>-|TRBD1|TRBJ1-6|TRBV20-1
CSARVGTGGKAPLHF
TGCAGTGCTAGAGTTGGGACAGGGGGTAAGGCACCCCTCCACTTT
>-|-|TRBJ2-3|TRBV20-1
CSALDSRSQYF
TGCAGTGCTTTGGACAGCCGATCGCAGTATTTT
>-|TRBD2|TRBJ2-1|TRBV4-1
CASSQDGLAGGYYNERFF
TGCGCCAGCAGCCAAGATGGGCTAGCGGGGGGGTACTACAATGAGCGGTTCTTC
>-|TRBD2|TRBJ2-1|TRBV4-2
CASSQEAGRGSSYNEQFF
TGTGCCAGCAGCCAAGAAGCTGGGCGGGGGAGCTCCTACAATGAGCAGTTCTTC
>-|-|TRBJ2-1|TRBV27
CASRTDTMNEQFF
TGTGCCAGCAGGACGGACACCATGAATGAGCAGTTCTTC
>-|-|TRBJ2-7|TRBV28
CASSPPAGANYEQYF
TGTGCCAGCAGTCCACCGGCGGGGGCCAACTACGAGCAGTACTTC
>few|-|TRBJ2-3|TRBV25-1
CASMSGTDTQYF
TGTGCCAGCATGTCGGGCACAGATACGCAGTATTTT
>few|-|TRBJ2-1|TRBV9
CASSGRGLDRGNEQFF
TGTGCCAGCAGCGGAAGGGGTCTTGATCGTGGAAATGAGCAGTTCTTC